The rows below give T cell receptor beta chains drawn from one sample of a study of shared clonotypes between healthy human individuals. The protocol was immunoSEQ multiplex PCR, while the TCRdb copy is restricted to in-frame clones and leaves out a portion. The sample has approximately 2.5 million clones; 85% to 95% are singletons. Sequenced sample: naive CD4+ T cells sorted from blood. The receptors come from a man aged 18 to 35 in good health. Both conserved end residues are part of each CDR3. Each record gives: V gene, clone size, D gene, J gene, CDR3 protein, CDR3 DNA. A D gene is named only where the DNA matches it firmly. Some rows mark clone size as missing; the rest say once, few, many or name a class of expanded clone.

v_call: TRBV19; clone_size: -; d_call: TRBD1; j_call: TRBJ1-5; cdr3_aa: CASSIPTGEQPQHF; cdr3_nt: TGTGCCAGTAGTATTCCGACAGGGGAACAGCCCCAGCATTTT
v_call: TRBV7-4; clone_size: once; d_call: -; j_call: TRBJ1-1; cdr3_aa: CASSLGEYGTEAFF; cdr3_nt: TGTGCCAGCAGCTTAGGTGAGTACGGAACTGAAGCTTTCTTT
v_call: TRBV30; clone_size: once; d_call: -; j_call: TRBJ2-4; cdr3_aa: CAWSVGQGIAKNIQYF; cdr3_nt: TGTGCCTGGAGTGTAGGTCAGGGGATAGCCAAAAACATTCAGTACTTC
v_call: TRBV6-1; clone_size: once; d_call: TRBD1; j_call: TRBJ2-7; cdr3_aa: CASSQTGQGSEQYF; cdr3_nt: TGTGCCAGCAGTCAAACGGGACAGGGGTCAGAGCAGTACTTC
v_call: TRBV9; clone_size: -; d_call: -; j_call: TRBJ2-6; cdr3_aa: CASSPHGSGANVLTF; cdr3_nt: TGTGCCAGCAGCCCTCACGGCTCTGGGGCCAACGTCCTGACTTTC
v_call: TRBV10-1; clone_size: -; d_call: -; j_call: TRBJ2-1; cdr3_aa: CASSESTVNEQFF; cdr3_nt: TGCGCCAGCAGTGAGTCAACAGTAAATGAGCAGTTCTTC
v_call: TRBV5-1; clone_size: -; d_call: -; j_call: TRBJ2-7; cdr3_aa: CASSLTTLSSYEQYF; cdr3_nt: TGCGCCAGCAGCCTGACGACATTAAGCTCCTACGAGCAGTACTTC
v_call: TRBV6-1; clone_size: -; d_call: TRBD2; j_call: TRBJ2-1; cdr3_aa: CASSAPGTSGSHSYNEQFF; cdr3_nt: TGTGCCAGCAGTGCCCCGGGGACTAGCGGGAGCCACTCCTACAATGAGCAGTTCTTC
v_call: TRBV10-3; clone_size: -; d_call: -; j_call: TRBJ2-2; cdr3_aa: CAITEDTSTGELFF; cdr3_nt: TGTGCCATCACTGAGGACACCTCCACCGGGGAGCTGTTTTTT
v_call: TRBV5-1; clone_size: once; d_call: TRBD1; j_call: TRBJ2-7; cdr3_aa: CASSLKAGTGTYEQYF; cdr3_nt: TGCGCCAGCAGCTTGAAAGCCGGGACAGGCACCTACGAGCAGTACTTC
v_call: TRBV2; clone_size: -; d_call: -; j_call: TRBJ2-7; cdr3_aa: CASSVRELYEQYF; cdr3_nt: TGTGCCAGCAGTGTCAGGGAGTTGTACGAGCAGTACTTC
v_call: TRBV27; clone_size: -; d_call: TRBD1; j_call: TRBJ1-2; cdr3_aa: CASSRQGAQNYGYTF; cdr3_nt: TGTGCCAGCAGTAGACAGGGGGCGCAGAACTATGGCTACACCTTC
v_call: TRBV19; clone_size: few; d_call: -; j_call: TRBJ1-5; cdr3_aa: CASAYSNQPQHF; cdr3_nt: TGTGCCAGCGCATATAGCAATCAGCCCCAGCATTTT
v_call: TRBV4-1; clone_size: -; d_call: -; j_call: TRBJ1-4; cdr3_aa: CASSQGPGIHFNEKLFF; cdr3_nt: TGCGCCAGCAGCCAAGGTCCAGGGATTCACTTTAATGAAAAACTGTTTTTT
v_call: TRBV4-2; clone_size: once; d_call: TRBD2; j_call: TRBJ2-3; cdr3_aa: CASSQDVSGGTDTQYF; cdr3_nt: TGTGCCAGCAGCCAAGATGTTAGCGGGGGTACAGATACGCAGTATTTT
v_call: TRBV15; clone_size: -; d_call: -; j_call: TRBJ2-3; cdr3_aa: CATSREGRREDTQYF; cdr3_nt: TGTGCCACCAGCAGAGAGGGCAGGAGAGAAGATACGCAGTATTTT
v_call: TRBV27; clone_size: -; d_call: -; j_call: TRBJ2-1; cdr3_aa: CASSRLQGGYNEQFF; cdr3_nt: TGTGCCAGCAGCCGTCTCCAGGGGGGCTACAATGAGCAGTTCTTC
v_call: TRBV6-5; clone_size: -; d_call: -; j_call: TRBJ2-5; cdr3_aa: CASSLSASETQYF; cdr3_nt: TGTGCCAGCAGTCTTAGCGCGTCGGAGACCCAGTACTTC
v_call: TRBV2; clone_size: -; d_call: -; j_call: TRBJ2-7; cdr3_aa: CASGLGRGVYEQYF; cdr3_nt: TGTGCCAGCGGGCTTGGTAGGGGTGTCTACGAGCAGTACTTC
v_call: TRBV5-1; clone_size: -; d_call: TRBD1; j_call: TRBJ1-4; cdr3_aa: CASSLGQGAVEKLFF; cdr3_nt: TGCGCCAGCAGCTTGGGTCAGGGGGCGGTCGAAAAACTGTTTTTT
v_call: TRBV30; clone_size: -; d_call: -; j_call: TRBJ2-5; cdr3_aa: CAWSVGETQYF; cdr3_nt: TGTGCCTGGAGTGTAGGAGAGACCCAGTACTTC
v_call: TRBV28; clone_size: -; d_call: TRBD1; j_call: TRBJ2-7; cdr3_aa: CASSSAGTGDHEQYF; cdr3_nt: TGTGCCAGCAGTTCCGCCGGGACAGGGGACCACGAGCAGTACTTC
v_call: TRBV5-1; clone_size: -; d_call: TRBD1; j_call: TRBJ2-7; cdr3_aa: CASSYQTGGVYEQYF; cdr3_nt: TGCGCCAGCAGCTATCAAACAGGGGGCGTCTACGAGCAGTACTTC
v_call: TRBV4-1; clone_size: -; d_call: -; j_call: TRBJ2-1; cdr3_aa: CASSQGGFRVSNEQFF; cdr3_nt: TGCGCCAGCAGCCAAGGGGGTTTTCGAGTTAGCAATGAGCAGTTCTTC
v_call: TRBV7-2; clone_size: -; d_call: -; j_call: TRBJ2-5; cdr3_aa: CASSYGPQGTQYF; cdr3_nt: TGTGCCAGCAGCTACGGCCCACAAGGGACCCAGTACTTC
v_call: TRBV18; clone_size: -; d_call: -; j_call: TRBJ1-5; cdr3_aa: CASSPGQIQPQHF; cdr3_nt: TGTGCCAGCTCACCAGGGCAGATCCAGCCCCAGCATTTT
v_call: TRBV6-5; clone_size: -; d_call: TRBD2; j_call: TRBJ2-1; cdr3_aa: CASSSIAGGPLNEQFF; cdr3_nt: TGTGCCAGCAGTTCCATAGCGGGGGGCCCCCTCAATGAGCAGTTCTTC
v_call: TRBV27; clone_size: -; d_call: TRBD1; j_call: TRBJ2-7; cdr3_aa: CASSIRQGRHEQYF; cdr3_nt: TGTGCCAGCAGTATCAGACAGGGCCGGCACGAGCAGTACTTC